Included here is one TCR beta chain sequence, with context. The clone's antigen remains unknown. No clone much larger than this one lies a single base away; base qualities are absent. This sample is drawn from a study of T cells in Graves' hyperthyroidism and ophthalmopathy (dated by TCRdb to about 2019). The study in broad terms: Peripheral blood samples were taken at initial diagnosis, before any treatment was given. To identify distinguishing TCR V-J signatures, a discovery cohort of 90 to 100 patients was used, comprising 40 to 45 with Graves' ophthalmopathy and around 60 with stable Graves' hyperthyroidism. Whether ophthalmopathy could be predicted prospectively was tested in an independent validation cohort made up of 18 to 20 hyperthyroidism patients plus 17 patients who later progressed to ophthalmopathy. The 100 discovery patients were randomly divided into training and test sets at a 7:3 ratio. The study also compared thyroid tissue and blood T-cell repertoires from a handful of Graves' hyperthyroidism patients. After sampling, hyperthyroidism patients received methimazole starting at 30 mg daily, and ophthalmopathy patients received high-dose intravenous methylprednisolone. TCR Vbeta CDR3 sequencing of some 140 peripheral blood samples (roughly 41 ophthalmopathy, 75 hyperthyroidism and some 17 progressor patients) is reported in the paper.

The TCR beta CDR3 regions were amplified from RNA transcripts. For the first round of RT-PCR on the TCR CDR3, the HTBI primer set was used together with the Qiagen OneStep RT-PCR kit. A second multiplex PCR round built the libraries, followed by size selection and purification. Paired-end sequencing of the libraries was performed with 100 bp reads on an Illumina HiSeq2000. For the original study's pipeline: SOAPnuke was used to process the raw data, removing reads that contained adapters or uncalled bases, had a mean Phred below 15, or lacked an exact match to the constant primer or identifier. High-quality paired reads were merged using COPE v1.2.5, and each unique nucleotide sequence was defined as a clonotype. MiTCR v1.1 was used to align the clonotypes against IMGT TRBV, TRBD and TRBJ reference segments. The analysis was restricted to V-J combinations with a frequency above 0.0001, which together covered about 99% of the repertoires. A TCS score was defined as the ratio between F50 (clonal expansion) and ExV (chaos), using BLOSUM62-based TCRdist between CDR3 peptides within each V-J. Welch's t-statistics and random forest reduced around 510 V-J features to 13, which were used in a naive Bayes classifier (R e1071). The Morisita-Horn index was used to measure how similar the thyroid and blood repertoires were. TCRdb trimmed the raw reads at Q25, called clones with MiXCR and kept productive beta chains. Rows matching on CDR3 protein sequence are summarized as one entry with the most common DNA and genes. None of the V and J calls come from the authors' own analysis; TCRdb made them. The sample has approximately 610,000 distinct CDR3 sequences on record, roughly 15% of them singletons. Around 4.5% of the sample lies in the top ten.

The CDR3, from cysteine to phenylalanine, totals 14 residues. The only DNA kept is the CDR3, 42 bases in frame from the first base. Trimming at the junction amounts to 4 bases on V and 5 bases on J, and the germline ends lie 12 bases apart. CDR1 SGHVS and CDR2 FQNEAQ were looked up in the germline V gene. What the study reported, not specific to this receptor: In cross-validation, a model built on a 13 V-J signature told ophthalmopathy apart from stable hyperthyroidism with under 90% sensitivity and approximately 81% specificity, and in testing the same model reached 80%/75%. Most expanded thyroid clonotypes (frequency above 0.001) were also detected in blood, suggesting blood repertoires may reflect thyroid immune responses. In validation, progression to ophthalmopathy was predicted by the model with roughly 71% sensitivity and around 75% specificity, a median of approximately 6.5 months before onset. Sample size was not statistically predetermined, and investigators were not blinded to group allocation.

Ophthalmopathy patients had moderately to severely active disease, Clinical Activity Score of at least 3, NOSPECS grade of at least 4, and duration under 3 months. Exclusion was applied to patients with uncontrolled infections, other autoimmune diseases, pregnancy or lactation. Clinical symptoms, serum thyroxine and TRAb, thyroid ultrasound, and orbital computed tomography formed the basis for the diagnoses. Ficoll-Paque density gradient centrifugation was used to isolate PBMCs from 8 to 10 ml of fresh peripheral blood. Trizol reagent was used to extract total RNA, and RNA quality was then checked on an Agilent 2100 Bioanalyzer.

The sequencing sample was made of blood. The rearranged chain carries TRBV7-8 and TRBJ2-4; no D gene call is confident. The clonotype comes from a woman in her forties with Graves' ophthalmopathy. The bases are TGTGCCAGCAGCTCCCCGAGGCAGCAAAACATTCAGTACTTC. Translated, this is CASSSPRQQNIQYF.